Listed here are 5 T cell receptor beta chains from one sample, sequenced in a study of beta chain features in type 1 diabetes. Study-level findings and limits: Patients with Type 1 diabetes showed moderately but significantly shorter TCRB CDR3s in all four CD4+ subsets.

No antigen is known for these receptors. Since all of the isolated RNA was reverse transcribed, expressed TCRB transcripts were what got sequenced. Repertoires were generated with immunoSEQ multiplex PCR, while TCRdb's copy carries only in-frame clones and drops some. The sample contains approximately 170,000 clones, 6.5% to 8.5% of which appear only once. Source material: central memory CD4+ T cells from blood. The source of these receptors is a man younger than 30 with type 1 diabetes.

This clone appeared a few times. CDR3 sequence reads: CASSEGTGSEYGYTF. Written as DNA, the CDR3 is TGTGCCAGCAGCGAAGGGACAGGGTCGGAATATGGCTACACCTTC. V usage is TRBV9 and J usage is TRBJ1-2; 9 bases fit TRBD1. This CDR3 comprises 15 residues. With 3 bases clipped from V and 5 bases from J, the junction kept 8 bases outside the gene matches. Germline lookup yields CDR1 SGDLS and CDR2 YYNGEE.

This clone was observed at least ten times. This chain joins TRBV5-1 and TRBJ2-6; TRBD1 aligns across 7 bases. Germline lookup yields CDR1 SGHRS and CDR2 YFSETQ. This CDR3 spans 15 amino acids. V lost 1 base to trimming and J lost 4 bases; unmatched junction nucleotides: 2. This CDR3 is CASSLTGEGANVLTF. Written as DNA, the CDR3 is TGCGCCAGCAGCTTGACAGGGGAGGGGGCCAACGTCCTGACTTTC.

This clone was counted between two and nine times. The chain carries TRBV5-6 and TRBJ2-7; no firm D call. The CDR3 has 14 residues. Germline V CDR1 and CDR2: SGHDT, YYEEEE. The ends were cut back, 2 bases at V and 6 bases at J, with 15 bases in the middle. CDR3: CASSFGGGPSEQYF. Written as DNA, the CDR3 is TGTGCCAGCAGCTTTGGCGGCGGTCCAAGCGAGCAGTACTTC.

This clone was picked up a small number of times. The chain employs TRBV10-1 and TRBJ1-1, with a weak D call TRBD1 (6 bases). With 4 bases removed from V and 9 bases from J, the gap between germline ends came to 9 bases. The CDR3 runs to 11 residues. The germline V gene encodes CDR1 WNHNN and CDR2 SYGVQD (reference sequence). CDR3 bases: TGCGCCAGCAGTGTTGGGGACAAAGCTTTCTTT. It is translated as CASSVGDKAFF.

This clone was seen many times. The chain links TRBV2 to TRBJ2-3; D is unclear. Germline loops: CDR1 SNHLY, CDR2 FYNNEI. CDR3 length: 13 amino acids. V shed 3 bases and J shed 4 bases, with 8 bases lying between them. CDR3 DNA: TGTGCCAGCAGTGAGGAGTTGGCAGATACGCAGTATTTT. It is translated as CASSEELADTQYF.